This TCR beta chain stems from a study of cytomegalovirus exposure and HLA in healthy donors. Vbeta (60) and Jbeta (13) primers were used in the PCR. The table came from immunoSEQ multiplex PCR; TCRdb's copy has only in-frame clones and leaves some out. The table includes 130,000 or so clones, about 81% detected once. The V and J ends lost 5 bases and 3 bases, in that order; junction bases with no gene match: 1. CDR1 and CDR2 (germline): SEHNR, FQNEAQ (reference sequence). The length of the CDR3 is 13 residues. This sequence was found in a man aged 40-49 years in good health and CMV-seronegative. This chain uses TRBV7-9 with TRBJ2-3; 8 nucleotides line up with TRBD2. The sequenced material came from PBMCs. The CDR3 region is CASSRGGTDTQYF. CDR3 in DNA: TGTGCCAGCAGCCGGGGGGGGACAGATACGCAGTATTTT.